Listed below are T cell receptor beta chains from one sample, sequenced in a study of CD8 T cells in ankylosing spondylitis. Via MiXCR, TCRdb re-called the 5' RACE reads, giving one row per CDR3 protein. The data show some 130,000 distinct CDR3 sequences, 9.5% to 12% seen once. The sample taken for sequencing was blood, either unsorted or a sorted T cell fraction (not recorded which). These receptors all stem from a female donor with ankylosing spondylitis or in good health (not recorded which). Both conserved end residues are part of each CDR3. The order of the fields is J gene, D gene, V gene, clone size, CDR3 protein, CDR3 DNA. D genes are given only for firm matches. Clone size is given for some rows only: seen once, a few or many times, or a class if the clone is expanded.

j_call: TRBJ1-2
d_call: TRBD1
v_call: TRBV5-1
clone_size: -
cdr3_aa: CASSLGGTENYGYTF
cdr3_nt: TGCGCCAGCAGCCTTGGAGGGACAGAGAACTATGGCTACACCTTC

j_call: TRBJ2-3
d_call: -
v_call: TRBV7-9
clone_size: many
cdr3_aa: CASSSTDRQDTQYF
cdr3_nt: TGTGCCAGCAGCTCCACCGACAGGCAAGATACGCAGTATTTT

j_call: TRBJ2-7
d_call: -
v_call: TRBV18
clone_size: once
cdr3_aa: CASSPPSGAGSYEQYF
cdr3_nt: TGTGCCAGCTCACCACCATCAGGGGCCGGGTCCTACGAGCAGTACTTC

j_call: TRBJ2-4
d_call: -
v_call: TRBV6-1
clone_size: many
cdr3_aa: CASSPRGDIAKNIQYF
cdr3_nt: TGTGCCAGCAGTCCCAGGGGTGACATAGCCAAAAACATTCAGTACTTC

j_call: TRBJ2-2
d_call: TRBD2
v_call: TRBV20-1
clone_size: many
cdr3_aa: CSASPGLNTGELFF
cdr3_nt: TGCAGTGCCAGCCCGGGACTAAACACCGGGGAGCTGTTTTTT

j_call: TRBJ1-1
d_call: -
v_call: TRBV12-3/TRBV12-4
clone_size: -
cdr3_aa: CASSLADMNTEAFF
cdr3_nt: TGTGCCAGCAGTTTAGCGGATATGAACACTGAAGCTTTCTTT

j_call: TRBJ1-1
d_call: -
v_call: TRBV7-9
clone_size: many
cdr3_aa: CASSLVDLGPLEAFF
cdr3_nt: TGTGCCAGCAGCTTAGTTGATCTAGGCCCTTTGGAAGCTTTCTTT

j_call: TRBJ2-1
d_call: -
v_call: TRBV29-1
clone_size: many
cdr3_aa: CSVELRSSYNEQFF
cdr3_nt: TGCAGCGTTGAATTAAGAAGCTCCTACAATGAGCAGTTCTTC

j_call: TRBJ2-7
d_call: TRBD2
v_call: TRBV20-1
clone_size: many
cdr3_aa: CSASWGGSSYEQYF
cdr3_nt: TGCAGTGCTTCCTGGGGGGGTAGTTCCTACGAGCAGTACTTC

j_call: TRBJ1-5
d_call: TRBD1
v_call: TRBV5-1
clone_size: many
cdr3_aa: CASRPGTGAGQPQHF
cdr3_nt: TGCGCCAGCAGGCCCGGGACAGGGGCTGGCCAGCCCCAGCATTTT

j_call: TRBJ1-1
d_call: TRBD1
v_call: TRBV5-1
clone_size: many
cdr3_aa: CASSRGQGWLGAEAFF
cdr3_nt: TGCGCCAGCAGCCGAGGACAGGGATGGCTGGGCGCTGAAGCTTTCTTT

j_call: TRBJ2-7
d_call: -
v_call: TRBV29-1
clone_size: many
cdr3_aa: CSVTGTSLAEQYF
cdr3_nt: TGCAGCGTGACCGGGACATCTCTTGCCGAGCAGTACTTC

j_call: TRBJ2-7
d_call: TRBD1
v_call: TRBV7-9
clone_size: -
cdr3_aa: CASRDRGPYEQYF
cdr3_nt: TGTGCCAGCAGGGACAGGGGTCCCTACGAGCAGTACTTC

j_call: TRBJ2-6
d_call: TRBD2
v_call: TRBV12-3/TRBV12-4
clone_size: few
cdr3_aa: CACSLPRAGDSGANVLTF
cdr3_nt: TGTGCCTGCAGCTTGCCTCGGGCGGGGGACTCTGGGGCCAACGTCCTGACTTTC

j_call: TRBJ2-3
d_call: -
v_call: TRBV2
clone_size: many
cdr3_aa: CASSGVLTDTQYF
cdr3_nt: TGTGCCAGCAGCGGGGTTCTTACAGATACGCAGTATTTT

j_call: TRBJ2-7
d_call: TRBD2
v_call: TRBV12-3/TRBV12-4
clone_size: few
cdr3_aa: CASSSYSGANYEQYF
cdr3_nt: TGTGCCAGCAGTTCCTATAGCGGGGCTAACTACGAGCAGTACTTC

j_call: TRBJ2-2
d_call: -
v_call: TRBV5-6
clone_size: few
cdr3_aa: CASSAGPGELFF
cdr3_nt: TGTGCCAGCAGCGCGGGCCCCGGGGAGCTGTTTTTT